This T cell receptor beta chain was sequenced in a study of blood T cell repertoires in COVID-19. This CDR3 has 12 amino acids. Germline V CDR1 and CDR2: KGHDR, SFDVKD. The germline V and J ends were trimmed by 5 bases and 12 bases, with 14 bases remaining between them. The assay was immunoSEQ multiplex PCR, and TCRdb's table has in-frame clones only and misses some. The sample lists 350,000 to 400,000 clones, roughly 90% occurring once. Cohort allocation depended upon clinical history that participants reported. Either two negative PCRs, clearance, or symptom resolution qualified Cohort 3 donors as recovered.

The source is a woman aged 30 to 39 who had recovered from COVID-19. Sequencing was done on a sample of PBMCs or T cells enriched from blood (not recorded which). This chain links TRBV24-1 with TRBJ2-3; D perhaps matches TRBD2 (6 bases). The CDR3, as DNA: TGTGCCACCAGTGGATCCGGGACTCCACAGTATTTT. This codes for CATSGSGTPQYF.